One T cell receptor beta chain is described in this entry. This sample is part of a study of shared clonotypes between healthy human individuals. This CDR3 comprises 16 residues. Germline assignment: CDR1 SGHRS and CDR2 YFSETQ. The V segment lost 4 bases and the J segment 5 bases; nucleotides outside the gene matches: 11. Template amounts of 250 to 350 ng DNA, tens of thousands of T cell genomes, were employed in unsorted PBMC replicate PCRs. Original methodology: ImmunoSEQ junction-only sequences lacked quality scores, so their filtering differed. Some clones are missing from TCRdb's copy, which holds only in-frame ones; the method was immunoSEQ multiplex PCR. D and trimming were read from the DNA, whereas the V and J calls and clone size are those reported in that table. The sample includes about 510,000 clones, over 60% of them seen just once.

The receptor's source is a woman aged 40 to 49 in good health. Some clones in this sample may be carry-over from other donors' samples. This chain links TRBV5-1 with TRBJ1-1; 10 bases map to TRBD1. The sample comprised PBMCs. The CDR3 reads CASSPGTGAVRTEAFF. Here the CDR3 DNA reads TGCGCCAGCAGCCCGGGGACAGGGGCAGTGCGTACTGAAGCTTTCTTT.